This T cell receptor (beta chain) is drawn from a study of T cell repertoires in aging, cancer and after chemotherapy. Findings and limits, study-wide: In each cancer cohort, median generation probability increased across chemotherapy, suggesting thymic output rebounded. Untreated cancer patients had significantly lower blood TCR diversity than age-matched healthy donors.

TRB rearrangements spanning V, D and J were amplified using mixed TRB-A/B primers. Each CDR3 protein gets one entry after TCRdb re-called the multiplex PCR reads with MiXCR. The table has some 6,000 distinct CDR3 sequences, 21% seen once. This CDR3 has 14 amino acids. CDR1 SGHVS and CDR2 FNYEAQ come from the germline V gene. The V and J ends lost 1 base and 8 bases, in that order; junction bases with no gene match: 3. The template was genomic DNA from peripheral blood, not RNA. In regard to this clonotype: Its cognate antigen is unknown.

Input material: blood. The TCR comes from a human donor with a blood cancer. The chain carries TRBV7-6 and TRBJ1-4, with 8 bases lining up with TRBD1. DNA for the CDR3: TGTGCCAGCAGCTTAGTCCCAGGGGGCGAAAAACTGTTTTTT. Translation: CASSLVPGGEKLFF.